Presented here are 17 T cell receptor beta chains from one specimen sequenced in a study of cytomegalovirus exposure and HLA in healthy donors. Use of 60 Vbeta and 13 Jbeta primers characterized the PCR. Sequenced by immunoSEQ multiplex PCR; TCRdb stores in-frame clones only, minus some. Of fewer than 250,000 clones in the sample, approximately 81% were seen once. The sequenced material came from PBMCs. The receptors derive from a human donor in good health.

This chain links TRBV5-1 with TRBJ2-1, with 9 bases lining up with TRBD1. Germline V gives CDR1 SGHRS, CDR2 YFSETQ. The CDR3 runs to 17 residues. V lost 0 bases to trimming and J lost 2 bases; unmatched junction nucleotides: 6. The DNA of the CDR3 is TGCGCCAGCAGCTTGGGTATCGGGACAGGGACCTACAATGAGCAGTTCTTC. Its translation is CASSLGIGTGTYNEQFF.

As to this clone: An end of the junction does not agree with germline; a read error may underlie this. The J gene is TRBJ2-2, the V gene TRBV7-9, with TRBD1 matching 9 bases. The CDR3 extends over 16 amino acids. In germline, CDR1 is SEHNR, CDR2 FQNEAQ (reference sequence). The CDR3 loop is CSSSVTGGPNTGELFF. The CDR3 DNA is TGTTCCAGCAGCGTAACAGGGGGCCCGAACACCGGGGAGCTGTTTTTT.

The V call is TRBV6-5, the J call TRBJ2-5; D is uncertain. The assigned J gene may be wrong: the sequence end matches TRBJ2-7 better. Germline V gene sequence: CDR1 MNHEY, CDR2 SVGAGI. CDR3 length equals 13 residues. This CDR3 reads CASSYSRLYEQYF. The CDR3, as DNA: TGTGCCAGCAGTTACTCGCGGCTTTACGAGCAGTACTTC.

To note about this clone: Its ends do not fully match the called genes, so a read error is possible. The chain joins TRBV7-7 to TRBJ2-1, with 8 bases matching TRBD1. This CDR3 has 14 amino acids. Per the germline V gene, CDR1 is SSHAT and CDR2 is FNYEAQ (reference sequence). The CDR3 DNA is TGTGCTAGCAGCCAGGGACAGGAGGGCAATGAGCAGTTCTTC. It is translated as CASSQGQEGNEQFF.

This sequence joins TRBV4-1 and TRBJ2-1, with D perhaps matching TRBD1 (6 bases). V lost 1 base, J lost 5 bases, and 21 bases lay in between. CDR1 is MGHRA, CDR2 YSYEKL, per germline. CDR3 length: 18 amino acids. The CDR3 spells CASSQGKLQGRNDNEQFF. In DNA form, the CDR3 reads TGCGCCAGCAGCCAAGGCAAACTACAGGGCCGGAACGACAATGAGCAGTTCTTC.

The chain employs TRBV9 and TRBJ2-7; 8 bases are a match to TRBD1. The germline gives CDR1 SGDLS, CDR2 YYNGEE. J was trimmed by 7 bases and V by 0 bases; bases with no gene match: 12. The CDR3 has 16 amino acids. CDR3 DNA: TGTGCCAGCAGCGTAGGCGTTGGGCAGGGGGCGAGGGAGCAGTACTTC. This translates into CASSVGVGQGAREQYF.

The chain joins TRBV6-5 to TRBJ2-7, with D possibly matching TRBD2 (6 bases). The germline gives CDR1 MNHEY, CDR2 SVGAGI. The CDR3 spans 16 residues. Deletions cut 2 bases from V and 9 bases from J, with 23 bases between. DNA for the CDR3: TGTGCCAGCAGTTACCTCCCTGGAGGGACCGAGGATCGGCAGTACTTC. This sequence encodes CASSYLPGGTEDRQYF.

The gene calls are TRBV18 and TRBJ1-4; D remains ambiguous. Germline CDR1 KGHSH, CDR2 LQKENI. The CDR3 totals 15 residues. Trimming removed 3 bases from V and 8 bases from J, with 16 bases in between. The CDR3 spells CASSPLSGSREKLFF. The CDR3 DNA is TGTGCCAGCTCACCGCTGTCGGGGTCCCGGGAAAAACTGTTTTTT. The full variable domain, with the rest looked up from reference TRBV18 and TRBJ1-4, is NAGVMQNPRHLVRRRGQEARLRCSPMKGHSHVYWYRQLPEEGLKFMVYLQKENIIDESGMPKERFSAEFPKEGPSILRIQQVVRGDSAAYFCASSPLSGSREKLFFGSGTQLSVL.

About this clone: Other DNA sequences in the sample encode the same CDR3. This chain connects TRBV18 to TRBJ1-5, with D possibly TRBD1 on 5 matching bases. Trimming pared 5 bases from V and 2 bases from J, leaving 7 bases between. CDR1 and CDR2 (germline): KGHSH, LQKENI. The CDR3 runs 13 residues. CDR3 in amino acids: CASSEQGNQPQHF. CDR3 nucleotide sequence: TGTGCCAGCTCAGAACAGGGCAATCAGCCCCAGCATTTT.

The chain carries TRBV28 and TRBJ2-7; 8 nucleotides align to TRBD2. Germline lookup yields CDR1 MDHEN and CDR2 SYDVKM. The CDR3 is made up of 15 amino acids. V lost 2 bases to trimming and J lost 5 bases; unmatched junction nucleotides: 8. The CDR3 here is CASSLGGAGENEQYF. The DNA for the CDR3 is TGTGCCAGCAGTTTAGGAGGAGCGGGAGAGAACGAGCAGTACTTC.

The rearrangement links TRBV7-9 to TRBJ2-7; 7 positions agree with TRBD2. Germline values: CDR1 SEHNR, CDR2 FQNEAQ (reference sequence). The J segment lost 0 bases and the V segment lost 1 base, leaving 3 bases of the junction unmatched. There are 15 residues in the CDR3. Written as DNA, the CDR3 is TGTGCCAGCAGCTTAGACGGACTAGTCTCCTACGAGCAGTACTTC. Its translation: CASSLDGLVSYEQYF.

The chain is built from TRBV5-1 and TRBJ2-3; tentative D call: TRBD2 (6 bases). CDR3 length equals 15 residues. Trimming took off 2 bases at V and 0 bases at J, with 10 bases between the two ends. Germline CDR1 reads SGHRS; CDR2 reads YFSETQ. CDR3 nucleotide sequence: TGCGCCAGCAGCTTTAGCGGAACTAGCACAGATACGCAGTATTTT. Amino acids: CASSFSGTSTDTQYF.

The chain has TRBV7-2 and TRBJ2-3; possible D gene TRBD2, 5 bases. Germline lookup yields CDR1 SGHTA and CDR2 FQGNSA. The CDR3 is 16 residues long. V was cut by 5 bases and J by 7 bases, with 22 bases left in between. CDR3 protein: CASSPTGLANLNTQYF. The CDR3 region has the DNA TGTGCCAGCAGCCCGACTGGACTCGCAAACTTAAATACGCAGTATTTT.

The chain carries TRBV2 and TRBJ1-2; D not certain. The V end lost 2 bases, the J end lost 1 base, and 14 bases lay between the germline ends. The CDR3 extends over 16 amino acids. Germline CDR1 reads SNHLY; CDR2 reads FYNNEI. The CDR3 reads CASSEFLTRLNYGYTF. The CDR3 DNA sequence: TGTGCCAGCAGTGAATTTTTAACTCGACTTAACTATGGCTACACCTTC. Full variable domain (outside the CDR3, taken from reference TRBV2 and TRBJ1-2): EPEVTQTPSHQVTQMGQEVILRCVPISNHLYFYWYRQILGQKVEFLVSFYNNEISEKSEIFDDQFSVERPDGSNFTLKIRSTKLEDSAMYFCASSEFLTRLNYGYTFGSGTRLTVV.

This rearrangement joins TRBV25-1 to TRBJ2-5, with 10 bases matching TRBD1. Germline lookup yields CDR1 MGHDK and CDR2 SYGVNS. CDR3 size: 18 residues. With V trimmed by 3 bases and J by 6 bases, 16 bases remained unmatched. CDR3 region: CASSDGRDRGSLSQTQYF. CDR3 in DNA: TGTGCCAGCAGTGACGGAAGGGACAGGGGCTCTCTCAGCCAGACCCAGTACTTC.

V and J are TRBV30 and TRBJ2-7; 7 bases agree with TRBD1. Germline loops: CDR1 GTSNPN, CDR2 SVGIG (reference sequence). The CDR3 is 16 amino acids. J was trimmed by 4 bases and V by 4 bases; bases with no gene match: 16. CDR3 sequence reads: CAWTTPRGRGKYEQYF. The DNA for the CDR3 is TGTGCCTGGACCACGCCCAGGGGCAGGGGGAAGTACGAGCAGTACTTC.

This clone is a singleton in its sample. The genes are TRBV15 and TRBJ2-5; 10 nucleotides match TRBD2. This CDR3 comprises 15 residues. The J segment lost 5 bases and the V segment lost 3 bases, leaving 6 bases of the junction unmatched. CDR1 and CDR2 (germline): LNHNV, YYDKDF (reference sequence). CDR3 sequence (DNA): TGTGCCACCAGCAGTGGGCTAGCGGGAGTGGAGACCCAGTACTTC. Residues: CATSSGLAGVETQYF.